These 12 T cell receptor beta chains originate from one sample sequenced in a study of control samples from healthy donors and cancer patients. Only in-frame clones appear in the TCRdb table, and some are missing; sequencing was by immunoSEQ multiplex PCR. The sample records 120,000 to 150,000 clones, roughly 92% being singletons. Sequenced sample: blood. Receptor source: a young man in good health.

This chain links TRBV30 with TRBJ2-2; 7 nucleotides line up with TRBD1. Losses at the gene ends were 1 base for V and 3 bases for J; bases not matched to a gene: 5. Germline V lookup: CDR1 GTSNPN, CDR2 SVGIG (reference sequence). The CDR3 has 15 residues. CDR3 nucleotides: TGTGCCTGGAGTGCGCTAGACAGGGACACCGGGGAGCTGTTTTTT. It is translated as CAWSALDRDTGELFF. Full variable domain (outside the CDR3, taken from reference TRBV30 and TRBJ2-2): SQTIHQWPATLVQPVGSPLSLECTVEGTSNPNLYWYRQAAGRGLQLLFYSVGIGQISSEVPQNLSASRPQDRQFILSSKKLLLSDSGFYLCAWSALDRDTGELFFGEGSRLTVL.

The V and J genes are TRBV5-6 and TRBJ2-5, with no clear D. The V end lost 2 bases, the J end lost 4 bases, and 12 bases lay between the germline ends. This CDR3 contains 14 residues. Germline V gene lookup returns CDR1 SGHDT and CDR2 YYEEEE. The CDR3 sequence: CASSFGPFSETQYF. CDR3 DNA sequence: TGTGCCAGCAGCTTCGGGCCCTTCTCAGAGACCCAGTACTTC.

V and J are TRBV7-9 and TRBJ1-1; maybe TRBD1 (5 bases). CDR1 is SEHNR and CDR2 is FQNEAQ in the germline V gene (reference sequence). Trimming removed 8 bases from V and 1 base from J, with 11 bases in between. The CDR3 consists of 13 residues. CDR3 sequence reads: CASGNTGNTEAFF. The CDR3 DNA reads as TGTGCCAGCGGAAATACAGGGAACACTGAAGCTTTCTTT.

This rearrangement joins TRBV28 to TRBJ2-7; D call uncertain. CDR3 length: 13 amino acids. The germline V and J ends were trimmed by 6 bases and 5 bases, with 14 bases remaining between them. The germline CDR1 and CDR2 sequences are MDHEN and SYDVKM. Here the CDR3 DNA reads TGTGCCAGCAGGATGGGCGGAGTCCACGAGCAGTACTTC. This translates into CASRMGGVHEQYF.

The V gene is TRBV5-1, the J gene TRBJ1-6, with a weak D call TRBD1 (6 bases). The germline V gene has CDR1 SGHRS and CDR2 YFSETQ. This CDR3 contains 15 residues. V was pared by 4 bases and J by 5 bases, with 13 bases between. CDR3 protein: CASSPGQLNNSPLHF. The CDR3 DNA reads as TGCGCCAGCAGCCCTGGACAGCTCAATAATTCACCCCTCCACTTT.

The chain recombines TRBV7-9 with TRBJ1-2; no reliable D call. V lost 2 bases and J 0 bases, leaving 7 bases between the germline ends. The length of the CDR3 is 14 residues. Germline V gene sequence: CDR1 SEHNR, CDR2 FQNEAQ (reference sequence). CDR3 sequence (DNA): TGTGCCAGCAGCTTAAGTACACCTAACTATGGCTACACCTTC. Protein: CASSLSTPNYGYTF.

Remarks on this clone: A read error may produce the germline difference seen at one junction end. The genes are TRBV28 and TRBJ1-2; D not certain. CDR1 and CDR2 (germline): MDHEN, SYDVKM. The CDR3 length is 13 residues. CDR3 loop: CASSRTTIGGYTF. In DNA form, the CDR3 reads TGTGCCAGCAGTCGGACGACGATTGGTGGCTACACCTTT.

The chain joins TRBV3-1 (or the pseudogene TRBV3-2) to TRBJ2-1, with a possible D match to TRBD1 (6 bases). Germline lookup yields CDR1 LGHDT and CDR2 YNNKEL (reference sequence). This CDR3 is built from 14 residues. V lost 6 bases and J 7 bases, leaving 16 bases between the germline ends. CDR3 nucleotides: TGTGCCAGCAGTCATCCAGGGGCTGGAAATGAGCAGTTCTTC. Translation gives CASSHPGAGNEQFF.

V is TRBV7-2 and J is TRBJ2-2, with D possibly TRBD1 on 5 matching bases. Germline CDR1 is SGHTA and CDR2 is FQGNSA. The CDR3 spans 15 residues. V was pared by 5 bases and J by 1 base, with 11 bases between. The CDR3 DNA is TGTGCCAGCAGCCGGTACAGGCTGAACACCGGGGAGCTGTTTTTT. The encoded protein is CASSRYRLNTGELFF. Based on the CDR3 plus reference TRBV7-2 and TRBJ2-2, the full variable domain is GAGVSQSPSNKVTEKGKDVELRCDPISGHTALYWYRQSLGQGLEFLIYFQGNSAPDKSGLPSDRFSAERTGGSVSTLTIQRTQQEDSAVYLCASSRYRLNTGELFFGEGSRLTVL.

The chain couples TRBV9 to TRBJ1-1; D is unresolved. There are 15 residues in the CDR3. V was trimmed by 4 bases and J by 0 bases, leaving 13 bases between them. The germline gives CDR1 SGDLS, CDR2 YYNGEE. The CDR3 here is CASSSHVNLNTEAFF. In nucleotides, the CDR3 is TGTGCCAGCAGCTCGCATGTCAATTTGAACACTGAAGCTTTCTTT.

The chain uses TRBV30 and TRBJ2-3; D not certain. Germline V gene data show CDR1 as GTSNPN and CDR2 as SVGIG (reference sequence). V was pared by 1 base and J by 0 bases, with 8 bases between. The CDR3 has 14 residues. The CDR3 loop is CAWSEDPSTDTQYF. Here the CDR3 DNA reads TGTGCCTGGAGTGAAGACCCTAGCACAGATACGCAGTATTTT.

V usage is TRBV28 and J usage is TRBJ2-2; TRBD2 aligns across 8 bases. Per germline, CDR1 MDHEN and CDR2 SYDVKM. The CDR3 sequence is 16 residues long. The trim removed 10 bases at V and 7 bases at J, leaving 17 bases unmatched. The CDR3 DNA sequence: TGTGCCACACGGGTGGAAGCGGGAGCAAGTGGCGGGGAGCTGTTTTTT. Encoded protein: CATRVEAGASGGELFF.